Below, 29 T cell receptor beta chains from the same sample are listed, as sequenced in a study of regulatory T cells in long-lasting Graves disease. Construction of the TCR beta libraries employed iRepertoire HTBI primers in conjunction with Arm-PCR of CDR3 regions. TCRdb reanalysed the multiplex PCR reads using MiXCR and keeps one entry per CDR3 protein. The data show a few hundred thousand distinct CDR3 sequences, 20% seen once. Time point specified: newly diagnosed GD, antithyroid drugs for less than 3 months. Construction of the TCR library relied on RNA isolated from PBMCs. The sample was peripheral blood mononuclear cells (PBMCs), taken at new diagnosis, from a patient treated with antithyroid drugs. The receptors shown here come from a female donor with Graves disease.

This clonotype was recorded at least ten times. The gene calls are TRBV7-6 and TRBJ2-1; D call uncertain. The CDR3 runs 11 residues. CDR1 is SGHVS and CDR2 is FNYEAQ in the germline V gene. Between the trimmed V and J ends, which lost 2 bases and 9 bases, there was a span of 5 bases. The CDR3, as DNA: TGTGCCAGCAGCTTACACGGTGAGCAGTTCTTC. Residues: CASSLHGEQFF.

There are many counts of this clonotype. The genes are TRBV20-1 and TRBJ2-7, with TRBD2 matching 8 bases. The CDR3 runs 15 residues. Germline values: CDR1 DFQATT, CDR2 SNEGSKA (reference sequence). V lost 1 base, J lost 1 base, and 6 bases stayed unmatched. CDR3 sequence: CSARAGGGLSYEQYF. The DNA for the CDR3 is TGCAGTGCTAGAGCGGGGGGGGGGCTTTCCTACGAGCAGTACTTC.

This clonotype occurred many times. This chain links TRBV20-1 with TRBJ2-5; no clear D gene. CDR3 length: 15 amino acids. Per germline, CDR1 DFQATT and CDR2 SNEGSKA (reference sequence). Trimming stripped 0 bases from V and 0 bases from J, with 11 bases between. CDR3 amino acids: CSARDWTGHQETQYF. In DNA form, the CDR3 reads TGCAGTGCTAGAGATTGGACCGGCCACCAAGAGACCCAGTACTTC.

This clonotype was observed many times. The CDR3 coding sequence is TGTGCCAGCAGCGTACAGGACAAGGCCTCACCCCTCCACTTT. This encodes CASSVQDKASPLHF. This chain joins TRBV9 and TRBJ1-6; a weak D match, TRBD1 (5 bases). V lost 1 base and J 10 bases, leaving 12 bases between the germline ends. Germline V gene sequence: CDR1 SGDLS, CDR2 YYNGEE. This CDR3 has 14 residues.

This clonotype was seen a few times. V is TRBV20-1 and J is TRBJ1-2; unclear D gene. From germline, CDR1 is DFQATT and CDR2 SNEGSKA (reference sequence). The CDR3 is 13 amino acids. V lost 2 bases and J lost 8, with 15 bases in between. DNA for the CDR3: TGCAGTGCTAGACCTCAGGAGGCAGAAGGCTACACCTTC. Protein product: CSARPQEAEGYTF.

The sample holds many counts of this clonotype. It may be a read error: a sequence one base away is much more abundant. The chain links TRBV5-1 to TRBJ1-1, with 7 positions matching TRBD1. This CDR3 has 17 residues. In germline, CDR1 is SGHRS, CDR2 YFSETQ. Written as DNA, the CDR3 is TGCGCCGGCAGCTTGGCTGGCACAGGGGCACGAACAGGTGAAGCTTTCTTT. Its translation is CAGSLAGTGARTGEAFF.

This clonotype was counted ten times or more. The chain joins TRBV28 to TRBJ1-6, with D possibly being TRBD1 (6 bases). The V gene lost 3 bases and the J gene lost 9 bases, with 12 bases spanning the gap. This CDR3 spans 14 amino acids. Germline CDR1 is MDHEN and CDR2 is SYDVKM. This CDR3 reads CASSFVGGFSPLHF. CDR3 sequence (DNA): TGTGCCAGCAGTTTTGTTGGGGGCTTTTCACCCCTCCACTTT.

This clonotype was counted a few times. The chain has TRBV5-8 and TRBJ2-1; perhaps D is TRBD1 or TRBD2 (5 bases each). Germline V gene data show CDR1 as SGHTS and CDR2 as YDEGEE. The CDR3 length is 19 residues. The V end lost 4 bases, the J end lost 6 bases, and 29 bases lay between the germline ends. The CDR3 DNA reads as TGTGCCAGCAGCGCGACCGGGGCACGCCGTAGAGCTAGGGGCAATGAGCAGTTCTTC. Translation: CASSATGARRRARGNEQFF.

The chain combines TRBV27 with TRBJ1-6; D call uncertain. The CDR3 contains 20 residues. Trimming pared 1 base from V and 2 bases from J, leaving 21 bases between. Germline CDR1 and CDR2: MNHEY and SMNVEV (reference sequence). The CDR3 bases are TGTGCCAGCAGTTTATTCGTCGATGGAAGAGATTCACCCTATAATTCACCCCTCCACTTT. Amino acid sequence: CASSLFVDGRDSPYNSPLHF.

Of note for this clonotype: A read error may be the cause here, since a much bigger clone is one base away. The V call is TRBV6-1, the J call TRBJ2-1; the match to TRBD2 covers 9 bases. Germline loops: CDR1 MNHNS, CDR2 SASEGT. The CDR3 has 15 amino acids. The DNA for the CDR3 is TGTGCCAGCACCGGGACTAGCTCCGTCTACGATGAGCAGTTCTTC. Translating it yields CASTGTSSVYDEQFF.

This clonotype came up many times. J is TRBJ2-1 and V is TRBV12-3 or TRBV12-4; D is ambiguous. Trimming shortened V by 8 bases and J by 0 bases, and 8 bases separated the two germline ends. This CDR3 comprises 13 residues. CDR3 protein: CASRQSSYNEQFF. In DNA, the CDR3 is TGTGCCAGCCGCCAGAGCTCCTACAATGAGCAGTTCTTC.

There are many counts of this clonotype. The V call is TRBV11-3, the J call TRBJ2-2; 8 bases fit TRBD1. This CDR3 has 14 residues. The germline V gene has CDR1 SGHNT and CDR2 YENEEA. With 5 bases clipped from V and 7 bases from J, the junction kept 6 bases outside the gene matches. CDR3 residues: CASSADRGGGELFF. CDR3 DNA: TGTGCCAGCAGCGCTGACAGGGGCGGCGGGGAGCTGTTTTTT.

This clonotype showed up many times. The chain is built from TRBV7-6 and TRBJ1-5, with a weak D call TRBD1 (6 bases). The V and J ends lost 1 base and 4 bases respectively, with 14 bases between them. The germline V gene encodes CDR1 SGHVS and CDR2 FNYEAQ. There are 16 residues in the CDR3. The CDR3 protein is CASSLEPTGLNQPQHF. In DNA form, the CDR3 reads TGTGCCAGCAGCTTAGAACCTACAGGGTTGAATCAGCCCCAGCATTTT.

This clonotype was counted ten times or more. The chain links TRBV20-1 to TRBJ1-5, with a possible D match to TRBD1 (6 bases). The CDR3 totals 15 residues. Germline V gene lookup returns CDR1 DFQATT and CDR2 SNEGSKA (reference sequence). V was trimmed by 3 bases and J by 1 base, leaving 13 bases between them. The CDR3 is CSASADSSSNQPQHF. The CDR3 nucleotides read TGCAGTGCTAGTGCGGACAGCTCAAGCAATCAGCCCCAGCATTTT.

This clonotype was picked up many times. The chain combines TRBV18 with TRBJ1-4; a weak D match, TRBD1 (6 bases). CDR1 KGHSH and CDR2 LQKENI come from the germline V gene. V lost 6 bases and J 8 bases, leaving 10 bases between the germline ends. This CDR3 is 12 amino acids long. The CDR3 nucleotides are TGTGCCAGCTCGGATGGACAGGAAAAACTGTTTTTT. Translation: CASSDGQEKLFF.

This clonotype has ten or more counts. The chain links TRBV5-5 to TRBJ1-2, with 7 bases identical to TRBD1. V shed 0 bases and J 4 bases; nucleotides not matched to a gene: 6. CDR3 length: 15 amino acids. CDR1 and CDR2 from the germline V gene are SGHKS and YYEKEE (reference sequence). CDR3 in amino acids: CASSLAGQAVYGYTF. DNA of the CDR3: TGTGCCAGCAGCTTGGCCGGACAGGCCGTCTATGGCTACACCTTC.

This clonotype was picked up many times. V is TRBV20-1 and J is TRBJ2-1; perhaps TRBD2 as D (5 bases). V lost 3 bases and J lost 0, with 6 bases in between. CDR1 DFQATT and CDR2 SNEGSKA come from the germline V gene (reference sequence). This CDR3 contains 13 residues. CDR3 nucleotides: TGCAGTGCTAGCGGGATCTCCTACAATGAGCAGTTCTTC. Amino acid sequence: CSASGISYNEQFF.

This clonotype showed up many times. This chain links TRBV18 with TRBJ2-1; 8 nucleotides agree with TRBD2. V shed 3 bases, J shed 8 bases, and the junction held 9 bases outside the gene matches. This CDR3 is built from 15 residues. CDR1 and CDR2 from the germline V gene are KGHSH and LQKENI. For the CDR3, the DNA is TGTGCCAGCTCACCCAGCGGGAGCCTCCCCGATGAGCAGTTCTTC. Residues: CASSPSGSLPDEQFF.

The chain employs TRBV5-1 and TRBJ1-6; TRBD1 is a possible D gene (6 bases). The V and J ends lost 0 bases and 8 bases respectively, with 12 bases between them. CDR1 and CDR2 from the germline V gene are SGHRS and YFSETQ. The CDR3 contains 15 residues. This CDR3 reads CASSLGGGAYSPLHF. CDR3 in DNA: TGCGCCAGCAGCTTGGGTGGGGGGGCCTATTCACCCCTCCACTTT.

As for this clonotype: Given a far larger clone just one base away, this is likely a sequencing read error. CDR3 loop: CASSSRDRGGEQFF. The CDR3 DNA reads as TGTGCCAGCAGCTCCCGGGACAGGGGGGGAGAGCAGTTCTTC. The chain couples TRBV13 to TRBJ2-1; 11 bases match TRBD1. Germline trimming cut 4 bases from V and 10 bases from J; bases unmatched to any gene: 6. Germline assignment: CDR1 PRHDT and CDR2 FYEKMQ (reference sequence). This CDR3 has 14 residues.

This clonotype was seen ten or more times. The V and J genes are TRBV20-1 and TRBJ2-1, with TRBD1 matching 8 bases. The junction had 5 bases not matched to a gene; V was cut back by 6 bases and J by 1 base. Germline-derived CDR1 and CDR2 are DFQATT and SNEGSKA (reference sequence). The CDR3 is made up of 14 amino acids. CDR3 coding DNA: TGCAGTGCGCCGGACAGGGCGTCCTACAATGAGCAGTTCTTC. Translation: CSAPDRASYNEQFF.

This clonotype appeared many times. The V gene is TRBV10-3, the J gene TRBJ2-3; D may match TRBD1 or TRBD2 (5 bases each). Germline values: CDR1 ENHRY, CDR2 SYGVKD. The CDR3 consists of 13 residues. Trimming removed 4 bases at V and 6 bases at J, with 11 bases between. CDR3 sequence (DNA): TGTGCCATCAGTGGGGACCCGGATGATACGCAGTATTTT. It codes for CAISGDPDDTQYF.

This clonotype was recorded only once. A much larger clone is a single base away; this may be a read error. The chain joins TRBV11-3 to TRBJ2-5; 7 bases fit TRBD1. The CDR3 contains 14 residues. Germline V gives CDR1 SGHNT, CDR2 YENEEA. CDR3 loop: CASSLDRVSIQQCF. CDR3 DNA sequence: TGTGCCAGCAGCCTCGACAGGGTCTCAATTCAGCAGTGCTTC.

This clonotype appeared many times. The rearrangement links TRBV5-1 to TRBJ2-1, with 10 positions matching TRBD2. Germline V CDR1 and CDR2: SGHRS, YFSETQ. The J segment lost 4 bases and the V segment lost 0 bases, leaving 4 bases of the junction unmatched. CDR3 length: 16 residues. The CDR3 sequence: CASSLAGTSAYNEQFF. The CDR3 bases are TGCGCCAGCAGCTTGGCCGGGACTAGCGCTTACAATGAGCAGTTCTTC.

This clonotype came up many times. This chain connects TRBV3-1 to TRBJ2-4; 7 positions agree with TRBD1. Germline-derived CDR1 and CDR2 are LGHDT and YNNKEL (reference sequence). With 5 bases clipped from V and 6 bases from J, the junction kept 7 bases outside the gene matches. The length of the CDR3 is 14 residues. CDR3 loop: CASSERTGTNIQYF. The CDR3 DNA reads as TGTGCCAGCAGCGAACGGACAGGCACAAACATTCAGTACTTC.

This clonotype occurred many times. The chain employs TRBV7-9 and TRBJ1-6; D remains unclear. Germline V gene sequence: CDR1 SEHNR, CDR2 FQNEAQ (reference sequence). CDR3 size: 15 residues. Trimming took 2 bases from V and 5 from J, leaving 10 bases between them. CDR3 coding DNA: TGTGCCAGCAGCTTAAGCGGCCAGAATAATTCACCCCTCCACTTT. It codes for CASSLSGQNNSPLHF.

This clonotype was found many times. V is TRBV27 and J is TRBJ2-5; D possibly corresponds to TRBD2 (6 bases). CDR1 is MNHEY, CDR2 SMNVEV, per germline (reference sequence). The V gene lost 3 bases and the J gene lost 7 bases, with 12 bases spanning the gap. This CDR3 is built from 13 residues. The CDR3 nucleotides are TGTGCCAGCAGTTTCACGAAAGCGGGGACCCAGTACTTC. Amino acid sequence: CASSFTKAGTQYF.

This clonotype was detected ten times or more. The chain recombines TRBV20-1 with TRBJ1-2, with TRBD1 identical over 7 bases. The length of the CDR3 is 17 residues. Looked up from germline, CDR1 is DFQATT and CDR2 is SNEGSKA (reference sequence). The V gene end was trimmed by 0 bases and the J gene end by 8 bases; junction bases not matched to a gene: 18. The CDR3 region has the DNA TGCAGTGCTAGAGAAGGTGGGGGACAGTTAGTCCCCCTAGGCTACACCTTC. It is translated as CSAREGGGQLVPLGYTF.

This clonotype has a count of ten or more. V is TRBV28 and J is TRBJ1-1; D gene ambiguous. Trimming removed 8 bases from V and 5 bases from J, with 15 bases in between. The CDR3 is 13 residues long. Germline assignment: CDR1 MDHEN and CDR2 SYDVKM. This CDR3 reads CASAFSAGTEAFF. The CDR3 DNA reads as TGTGCCAGCGCCTTCTCAGCGGGTACTGAAGCTTTCTTT.